A selection of T cell receptor beta chains follows, all from one sample in a study of cytomegalovirus exposure and HLA in healthy donors. The repertoire was sequenced with immunoSEQ multiplex PCR; TCRdb's copy has only in-frame clones and lacks some. This table holds roughly 190,000 clones, roughly 87% found once. Material: PBMCs. These receptors originate from a boy aged 2 to 10 in good health and CMV-seronegative. CDR3s include the opening cysteine and the closing phenylalanine or tryptophan. D genes are given only for firm matches. The size field is filled for only some rows; it gives once, few, many or a size class.

d_call: TRBD1; v_call: TRBV5-8; j_call: TRBJ1-1; clone_size: -; cdr3_nt: TGTGCCAGCAGCTTGGAGTGGCACAGGGGGAACACTGAAGCTTTCTTT; cdr3_aa: CASSLEWHRGNTEAFF
d_call: -; v_call: TRBV2; j_call: TRBJ2-7; clone_size: -; cdr3_nt: TGTGCCAGCAGCGATTGGAGGGTCGACGAGCAGTACTTC; cdr3_aa: CASSDWRVDEQYF
d_call: TRBD1; v_call: TRBV7-3; j_call: TRBJ1-1; clone_size: -; cdr3_nt: TGTGCCAGCAGCTCCTCAGGGGGTACTGAAGCTTTCTTT; cdr3_aa: CASSSSGGTEAFF
d_call: TRBD2; v_call: TRBV19; j_call: TRBJ2-5; clone_size: once; cdr3_nt: TGTGCCAGTAGTATTGCAGCGGGGTGGCAAGAGACCCAGTACTTC; cdr3_aa: CASSIAAGWQETQYF
d_call: -; v_call: TRBV2; j_call: TRBJ2-7; clone_size: -; cdr3_nt: TGTGCCAATGGGGAATGGGGGGTCGAGCAGTACTTC; cdr3_aa: CANGEWGVEQYF
d_call: -; v_call: TRBV7-9; j_call: TRBJ1-4; clone_size: few; cdr3_nt: TGTGCCAGCAGCTACCGGACAGAGAATGAAAAACTGTTTTTT; cdr3_aa: CASSYRTENEKLFF
d_call: -; v_call: TRBV6-6; j_call: TRBJ1-5; clone_size: -; cdr3_nt: TGTGCCAGCAGTTACTCGATCGGGCAGCCCCAGCATTTT; cdr3_aa: CASSYSIGQPQHF
d_call: TRBD1; v_call: TRBV19; j_call: TRBJ2-7; clone_size: -; cdr3_nt: TGTGCCAGTAGTATGGGACAGTCCTACGAGCAGTACTTC; cdr3_aa: CASSMGQSYEQYF
d_call: TRBD1; v_call: TRBV5-1; j_call: TRBJ2-1; clone_size: once; cdr3_nt: TGCGCCTCCTATCTCGGGACAGTAGACTACAATGAGCAGTTCTTC; cdr3_aa: CASYLGTVDYNEQFF
d_call: -; v_call: TRBV28; j_call: TRBJ2-1; clone_size: -; cdr3_nt: TGTGCCAGCAGTTTGGGGGGGCCAAATGAGCAGTTCTTC; cdr3_aa: CASSLGGPNEQFF
d_call: -; v_call: TRBV6-5; j_call: TRBJ2-5; clone_size: -; cdr3_nt: TGTGCCAGCAGTTACTCGAGAGACCAAGAGACCCAGTACTTC; cdr3_aa: CASSYSRDQETQYF
d_call: -; v_call: TRBV6-5; j_call: TRBJ2-5; clone_size: -; cdr3_nt: TGTGCCAGCAGTTATGCCCGGGGGAGCGGGGAGACCCAGTACTTC; cdr3_aa: CASSYARGSGETQYF
d_call: -; v_call: TRBV10-3; j_call: TRBJ1-5; clone_size: few; cdr3_nt: TGTGCCATCGGGGCGGGGGCCCCCCAGCCCCAGCATTTT; cdr3_aa: CAIGAGAPQPQHF
d_call: TRBD1; v_call: TRBV5-5; j_call: TRBJ1-4; clone_size: few; cdr3_nt: TGTGCCAGCAGCCTACCACAGGGGGCCCGTGAAAAACTGTTTTTT; cdr3_aa: CASSLPQGAREKLFF
d_call: TRBD1; v_call: TRBV27; j_call: TRBJ2-7; clone_size: -; cdr3_nt: TGTGCCAGCAGTAAGAGGACAGGGGTTCCCTACGAGCAGTACTTC; cdr3_aa: CASSKRTGVPYEQYF
d_call: -; v_call: TRBV6-4; j_call: TRBJ2-3; clone_size: -; cdr3_nt: TGTGCCAGCAGTGATGCGTCAGATACGCAGTATTTT; cdr3_aa: CASSDASDTQYF
d_call: TRBD1; v_call: TRBV6-5; j_call: TRBJ1-5; clone_size: once; cdr3_nt: TGTGCCAGCAGTCAGGGGGGAAAGGGCAATCAGCCCCAGCATTTT; cdr3_aa: CASSQGGKGNQPQHF
d_call: -; v_call: TRBV28; j_call: TRBJ1-2; clone_size: -; cdr3_nt: TGTGCCAGCACCCCAGACACCGAAAACTATGGCTACACCTTC; cdr3_aa: CASTPDTENYGYTF
d_call: TRBD1; v_call: TRBV5-4; j_call: TRBJ1-2; clone_size: -; cdr3_nt: TGTGCCACCATGCGACAGGGGGGCGATGGCTACACCTTC; cdr3_aa: CATMRQGGDGYTF
d_call: -; v_call: TRBV4-1; j_call: TRBJ2-7; clone_size: -; cdr3_nt: TGCGCCAGCAGCCAAGAGGGGCAAGGCTACGAGCAGTACTTC; cdr3_aa: CASSQEGQGYEQYF
d_call: TRBD2; v_call: TRBV5-5; j_call: TRBJ2-2; clone_size: -; cdr3_nt: TGTGCCAGCAGCAACCGACTAGCGGGAGTTACCGGGGAGCTGTTTTTT; cdr3_aa: CASSNRLAGVTGELFF
d_call: TRBD2; v_call: TRBV6-5; j_call: TRBJ2-7; clone_size: -; cdr3_nt: TGTGCCAGCAGACTGTCTCCGGGAGGAAGGAACGAGCAGTACTTC; cdr3_aa: CASRLSPGGRNEQYF
d_call: -; v_call: TRBV29-1; j_call: TRBJ1-1; clone_size: -; cdr3_nt: TGCAGCGTTGAAGAACGACAGGTCATGAACACTGAAGCTTTCTTT; cdr3_aa: CSVEERQVMNTEAFF
d_call: -; v_call: TRBV5-8; j_call: TRBJ2-7; clone_size: -; cdr3_nt: TGTGCCAGCAGCAGCGCAGGGGCCCCCTTCTCCTACGAGCAGTACTTC; cdr3_aa: CASSSAGAPFSYEQYF
d_call: -; v_call: TRBV27; j_call: TRBJ1-1; clone_size: -; cdr3_nt: TGTGCCAGCAAAAGGGGGAGTCTGAACACTGAAGCTTTCTTT; cdr3_aa: CASKRGSLNTEAFF
d_call: -; v_call: TRBV5-1; j_call: TRBJ1-1; clone_size: once; cdr3_nt: TGCGCCAGCAGCTTGTCGGTAGGGTCGGGAGAAACTGAAGCTTTCTTT; cdr3_aa: CASSLSVGSGETEAFF
d_call: TRBD2; v_call: TRBV5-6; j_call: TRBJ2-3; clone_size: -; cdr3_nt: TGTGCCAGCAGCTTAGGACTAGCGGGGGGCACAGATACGCAGTATTTT; cdr3_aa: CASSLGLAGGTDTQYF
d_call: TRBD2; v_call: TRBV5-1; j_call: TRBJ2-2; clone_size: -; cdr3_nt: TGCGCCAGCAGCTTGGGCCGTAGCGGGTATGAGACCGGGGAGCTGTTTTTT; cdr3_aa: CASSLGRSGYETGELFF
d_call: -; v_call: TRBV4-2; j_call: TRBJ1-1; clone_size: few; cdr3_nt: TGTGCCAGCAGCCAAGATTCGAGAGAGGGGGACACTGAAGCTTTCTTT; cdr3_aa: CASSQDSREGDTEAFF
d_call: -; v_call: TRBV6-1; j_call: TRBJ1-6; clone_size: -; cdr3_nt: TGTGCCAGCAGTGAAGCAGGGGTTAATTCACCCCTCCACTTT; cdr3_aa: CASSEAGVNSPLHF
d_call: -; v_call: TRBV27; j_call: TRBJ1-4; clone_size: once; cdr3_nt: TGTGCCAGCAGTTTGTCTGGGGGGAAACTGTTTTTT; cdr3_aa: CASSLSGGKLFF
d_call: -; v_call: TRBV5-1; j_call: TRBJ2-1; clone_size: -; cdr3_nt: TGCGCCAGCACCTCGACTCCTTCCTACAATGAGCAGTTCTTC; cdr3_aa: CASTSTPSYNEQFF
d_call: TRBD1; v_call: TRBV30; j_call: TRBJ2-1; clone_size: -; cdr3_nt: TGTGCCTGGAGACGGACAGGGGTCAATGAGCAGTTCTTC; cdr3_aa: CAWRRTGVNEQFF
d_call: -; v_call: TRBV7-9; j_call: TRBJ2-2; clone_size: -; cdr3_nt: TGTGCCAGCAGCCCGACACTCTCGCCCAACACCGGGGAGCTGTTTTTT; cdr3_aa: CASSPTLSPNTGELFF
d_call: -; v_call: TRBV7-9; j_call: TRBJ1-1; clone_size: -; cdr3_nt: TGTGCCAGCAGCTTACCAGGCACTGAAGCTTTCTTT; cdr3_aa: CASSLPGTEAFF
d_call: -; v_call: TRBV5-1; j_call: TRBJ1-1; clone_size: once; cdr3_nt: TGCGCCAGCAGCGACAACAGGGTTACGAACACTGAAGCTTTCTTT; cdr3_aa: CASSDNRVTNTEAFF
d_call: -; v_call: TRBV19; j_call: TRBJ1-3; clone_size: -; cdr3_nt: TGTGCCAGTAGTATGATTAGCAGGGCTACTTCGGGAAACACCATATATTTT; cdr3_aa: CASSMISRATSGNTIYF
d_call: -; v_call: TRBV7-6; j_call: TRBJ2-3; clone_size: once; cdr3_nt: TGTGCCAGCAGTCCTATAGGGGGAGGCACAGATACGCAGTATTTT; cdr3_aa: CASSPIGGGTDTQYF
d_call: TRBD2; v_call: TRBV7-9; j_call: TRBJ2-2; clone_size: -; cdr3_nt: TGTGCCAGCAGCGAATCGACTAGCGGGCGCACCGGGGAGCTGTTTTTT; cdr3_aa: CASSESTSGRTGELFF
d_call: -; v_call: TRBV7-9; j_call: TRBJ2-5; clone_size: -; cdr3_nt: TGTGCCAGCAGCTTCGGCAGGGTGGAGACCCAGTACTTC; cdr3_aa: CASSFGRVETQYF
d_call: -; v_call: TRBV7-2; j_call: TRBJ1-4; clone_size: -; cdr3_nt: TGTGCCAGCAGCTTGGGAGGTGGAACTAATGAAAAACTGTTTTTT; cdr3_aa: CASSLGGGTNEKLFF
d_call: TRBD1; v_call: TRBV4-1; j_call: TRBJ2-2; clone_size: once; cdr3_nt: TGCGCCAGCAGCCAAGACAGGGGGAACACCGGGGAGCTGTCTTTT; cdr3_aa: CASSQDRGNTGELSF
d_call: -; v_call: TRBV5-1; j_call: TRBJ1-6; clone_size: -; cdr3_nt: TGCGCCAGCAGCTTGGGTCCGAATTCACCCCTCCACTTT; cdr3_aa: CASSLGPNSPLHF
d_call: TRBD1; v_call: TRBV2; j_call: TRBJ1-4; clone_size: few; cdr3_nt: TGTGCCAGCAGTGAAAAATCCCGACAGGGTAATGAAAAACTGTTTTTT; cdr3_aa: CASSEKSRQGNEKLFF
d_call: -; v_call: TRBV5-1; j_call: TRBJ1-4; clone_size: few; cdr3_nt: TGCGCCAGCAGCCCTGGCCGGGGCAGGGGCCCTCCAACTAATGAAAAACTGTTTTTT; cdr3_aa: CASSPGRGRGPPTNEKLFF
d_call: -; v_call: TRBV7-3; j_call: TRBJ2-7; clone_size: -; cdr3_nt: TGTGCCAGCAGCCAGGGTTTGGGCGGCGAGCAGTACTTC; cdr3_aa: CASSQGLGGEQYF
d_call: TRBD1; v_call: TRBV28; j_call: TRBJ1-2; clone_size: once; cdr3_nt: TGTGCCAGCAGTCCCCCCCCTGGGACAGGGATCTATGGCTACACCTTC; cdr3_aa: CASSPPPGTGIYGYTF
d_call: -; v_call: TRBV4-1; j_call: TRBJ2-3; clone_size: -; cdr3_nt: TGCGCCAGCAGCCAAGATATAGTCACAGATACGCAGTATTTT; cdr3_aa: CASSQDIVTDTQYF